This T cell receptor beta chain was sequenced during a study of monozygotic twins with inflammatory bowel disease. Study observations and caveats: Healthy co-twins had higher TCRbeta inverse Simpson diversity than their IBD twins. Limited statistical power may explain no repertoire similarity difference between concordant and discordant twins.

Each donor gave about 2.7 ml of peripheral blood. TCRdb reanalyzed the 5' RACE reads and collapses them to one entry per CDR3 protein, without DNA. This sample's clone table lists approximately 200,000 distinct CDR3 sequences. With respect to this clonotype: Its antigen is undetermined.

The germline V gene encodes CDR1 SGHNT and CDR2 YENEEA. The CDR3 runs 13 residues. The chain combines TRBV11-3 with TRBJ2-1; TCRdb's D call, TRBD2, is unchecked because there is no DNA. The TCR sequence derives from a human donor with ulcerative colitis or Crohn's disease, or a healthy co-twin of an affected twin (not recorded which). The sample comprised blood. This CDR3 reads CASSLGPFGEQFF.